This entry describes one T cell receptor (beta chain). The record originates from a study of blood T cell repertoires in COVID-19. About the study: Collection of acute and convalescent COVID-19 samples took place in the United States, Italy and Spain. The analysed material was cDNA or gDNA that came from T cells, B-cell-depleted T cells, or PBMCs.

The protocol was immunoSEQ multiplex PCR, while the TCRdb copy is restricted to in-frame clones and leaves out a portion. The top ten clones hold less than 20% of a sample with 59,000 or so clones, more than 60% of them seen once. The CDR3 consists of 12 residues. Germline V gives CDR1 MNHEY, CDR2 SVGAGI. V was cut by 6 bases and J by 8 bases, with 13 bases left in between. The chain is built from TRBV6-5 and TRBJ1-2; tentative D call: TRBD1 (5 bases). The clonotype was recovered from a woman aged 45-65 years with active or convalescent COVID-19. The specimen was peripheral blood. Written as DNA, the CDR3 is TGTGCCAGCAGCGGGGGATGGGACGGCTACACCTTC. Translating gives CASSGGWDGYTF.